In its sample, the clone carrying this T cell receptor (beta chain) was seen many times. Time point defined: sample taken at primary tumor resection. Material for sequencing was whole RNA from tumor, nontumor lung or frozen PBMC, left unsorted. MiXCR, run by TCRdb on the 5' RACE reads, gives a single entry per CDR3 protein. This sample yields roughly 4,200 distinct CDR3 sequences, of which more than 15% are seen a single time; around 71% belongs to the top ten. The data originate from a study of spatial heterogeneity in lung cancer. Trimming removed 3 bases from V and 1 base from J, with 4 bases in between. Germline CDR1 and CDR2: SGHAT and FQNNGV. The CDR3 consists of 12 residues.

This chain connects TRBV11-2 to TRBJ2-7; D is unresolved. This TCR was recovered from a male donor with early-stage non-small cell lung cancer. The sample was PBMCs, taken at surgery. The CDR3 DNA follows: TGTGCCAGCAGCTTTCAATCCTACGAGCAGTACTTC. Translation gives CASSFQSYEQYF.